The rows below give T cell receptor beta chains drawn from one sample of a study of blood T cell repertoires in COVID-19. Here immunoSEQ multiplex PCR was the method, and the copy in TCRdb shows in-frame clones only, minus some. The data contain a few hundred thousand clones, about 85% of them seen just once; the ten biggest clones take up approximately 3.7%. The material sequenced was peripheral blood. These receptors all come from a woman aged 18-30 years with acute or convalescent COVID-19. The CDR3 runs from the conserved cysteine through the conserved F or W. The D gene is left open where the match is weak. Not all rows give a size; the values are once, few, many and, for expanded clones, a class.

clone_size | j_call | d_call | v_call | cdr3_nt | cdr3_aa
. | TRBJ1-1 | . | TRBV18 | TGTGCCAGCTCACCAGCGAAGGGGCCGGGCACTGAAGCTTTCTTT | CASSPAKGPGTEAFF
once | TRBJ2-7 | . | TRBV19 | TGTGCCAGTAGTATTGAGGTACCAAGCTACGAGCAGTACTTC | CASSIEVPSYEQYF
. | TRBJ2-3 | TRBD2 | TRBV7-9 | TGTGCCAGCAGCCCGAGCGGCCTAGCGGAGGGAGATACGCAGTATTTT | CASSPSGLAEGDTQYF
few | TRBJ1-5 | . | TRBV30 | TGTGCCTGGCAGCAGGGTTCTGAGCAGCCCCAGCATTTT | CAWQQGSEQPQHF
. | TRBJ2-7 | TRBD1 | TRBV10-2 | TGCGCCAGCAGTGCAGGGGGAATAACCTACGAGCAGTACTTC | CASSAGGITYEQYF
. | TRBJ2-2 | . | TRBV9 | TGTGCCAGCAGCGTAGAGGACTCATCATACGGGGAGCTGTTTTTT | CASSVEDSSYGELFF
. | TRBJ1-4 | . | TRBV6-5 | TGTGCCAGCCAGGGTGGAACTAATGAAAAACTGTTTTTT | CASQGGTNEKLFF
. | TRBJ1-1 | . | TRBV27 | TGTGCCAGCGGGCCGGACCAGGGGGAAGCTTTCTTT | CASGPDQGEAFF
. | TRBJ2-5 | TRBD2 | TRBV5-1 | TGCGCCAGCAGCTTTAGCGGGGGCGAGACCCAGTACTTC | CASSFSGGETQYF
. | TRBJ1-2 | . | TRBV2 | TGTGCCAGCATACTCGACCGGGAAAACTATGGCTACACCTTC | CASILDRENYGYTF
. | TRBJ2-3 | TRBD1 | TRBV6-5 | TGTGCCAGCAGTTCCGGGACAGTCAGCACAGATACGCAGTATTTT | CASSSGTVSTDTQYF
. | TRBJ1-3 | TRBD1 | TRBV12-5 | TGTGCTAGTGGCCCGACAGGGTCCGGAAACACCATATATTTT | CASGPTGSGNTIYF
. | TRBJ2-1 | TRBD2 | TRBV5-1 | TGCGCCAGCAGCCCCCTAGGGACTAGCGTCAATGAGCAGTTCTTC | CASSPLGTSVNEQFF
once | TRBJ2-2 | . | TRBV7-3 | TGTGCCAGCAGCTCCACCCGGACAAGAGACTACACCGGGGAGCTGTTTTTT | CASSSTRTRDYTGELFF
. | TRBJ1-5 | . | TRBV27 | TGTGCCATAGGGGGGGGAAGCAATCAGCCCCAGCATTTT | CAIGGGSNQPQHF
. | TRBJ2-7 | TRBD2 | TRBV5-8 | TGTGCCAGCAGCTTGGCACAGCGGGACTACGAGCAGTACTTC | CASSLAQRDYEQYF
. | TRBJ2-1 | TRBD2 | TRBV5-1 | TGCGCCAGCAGCTTGGATTGGCCAGCGGGGGCCACCAATGAGCAGTTCTTC | CASSLDWPAGATNEQFF
once | TRBJ1-2 | . | TRBV6-6 | TGTGCCAGCAGTTACTACAAGACAGGCTCCTATGGCTACACCTTC | CASSYYKTGSYGYTF
. | TRBJ2-7 | TRBD1 | TRBV14 | TGTGCCAGCAGCCAGCTATCGACAGGGGAACCCTTCTACGAGCAGTACTTC | CASSQLSTGEPFYEQYF
. | TRBJ1-6 | . | TRBV7-2 | TGTGCCAGCAGCAACCCCCCGGAGGGCTCACCCCTCCACTTT | CASSNPPEGSPLHF
. | TRBJ2-5 | TRBD2 | TRBV7-2 | TGTGCCAGCAGCTTAGTTGCTAGCGGGCAAGAGACCCAGTACTTC | CASSLVASGQETQYF
. | TRBJ1-4 | . | TRBV7-9 | TGTGCCAGCAGCTCCCCCGAGCCCCTTAATGAAAAACTGTTTTTT | CASSSPEPLNEKLFF
few | TRBJ1-2 | . | TRBV5-4 | TGTGCCAGCAGCTTGAAGGGAGCCAGGGGAGACTATGGCTACACCTTC | CASSLKGARGDYGYTF
. | TRBJ1-4 | TRBD1 | TRBV5-1 | TGCGCCAGCAGCTTGGCCGGGACAGGGGAAGAAAAACTGTTTTTT | CASSLAGTGEEKLFF
. | TRBJ2-7 | TRBD1 | TRBV10-2 | TGCGCCAGCAGTGAGGTAAGGGACAGCTCCCCATACGAGCAGTACTTC | CASSEVRDSSPYEQYF
. | TRBJ2-3 | TRBD2 | TRBV11-3 | TGTGCCAGCAGCATCAATAGCGGGAAAGGCACAGATACGCAGTATTTT | CASSINSGKGTDTQYF
. | TRBJ1-1 | . | TRBV5-1 | TGCGCCAGCAGCTTTGCCGCCGGTTTGAACACTGAAGCTTTCTTT | CASSFAAGLNTEAFF
. | TRBJ1-2 | . | TRBV7-3 | TGTGCCAGCAGCCCCCGTGAGGGGGACGGCTACACCTTC | CASSPREGDGYTF
. | TRBJ1-3 | . | TRBV10-3 | TGTGCCATCAGCGGAGTCGTGGCGGGAAACACCATATATTTT | CAISGVVAGNTIYF
. | TRBJ2-7 | TRBD1 | TRBV4-1 | TGCGCCAGCAGCCATCGGACAGGGATAGAGCAGTACTTC | CASSHRTGIEQYF
. | TRBJ1-2 | TRBD1 | TRBV29-1 | TGCAGCGCGGAGACAGGGGGCAACTATGGCTACACCTTC | CSAETGGNYGYTF
. | TRBJ1-6 | TRBD1 | TRBV19 | TGTGCCAGTAGCGCACAGGGGGACCATTCACCCCTCCACTTT | CASSAQGDHSPLHF
. | TRBJ2-7 | . | TRBV5-1 | TGCGCCAGCAGTCCCTCCTCCTCGTACGAGCAGTACTTC | CASSPSSSYEQYF
. | TRBJ2-7 | TRBD2 | TRBV7-9 | TGTGCCAGCAGCCCTAGCGGGGTCGAGCAGTACTTC | CASSPSGVEQYF
. | TRBJ1-5 | . | TRBV28 | TGTGCCAGCAGTCCCATCCCAGGGAGGGAGCCCCAGCATTTT | CASSPIPGREPQHF
. | TRBJ2-2 | . | TRBV15 | TGTGCCACCAGCAGAGATGTGCAGGGCACCGGGGAGCTGTTTTTT | CATSRDVQGTGELFF
. | TRBJ2-7 | TRBD2 | TRBV4-1 | TGCGCCAGCAGCCAATTTACTATGAGCGGGAGTCTGGACTACGAGCAGTACTTC | CASSQFTMSGSLDYEQYF
. | TRBJ2-7 | . | TRBV9 | TGTGCCAGCAGCGCGAGACCGACAGGCGACGAGCAGTACTTC | CASSARPTGDEQYF
. | TRBJ2-5 | . | TRBV7-3 | TGTGCCAGCAGCTCAACCACGACAGGCTGGGAGGAGACCCAGTACTTC | CASSSTTTGWEETQYF
. | TRBJ2-3 | TRBD2 | TRBV9 | TGTGCCAGCAGATCGGGGGGGGCAGGCACAGATACGCAGTATTTT | CASRSGGAGTDTQYF